This T cell receptor (beta chain) comes out of a study of sequential checkpoint blockade in melanoma. Study as a whole: Arm A got nivolumab then ipilimumab; arm B the reverse, 1:1. Each arm's sequence ended with maintenance nivolumab.

Treatment meaning: randomized to nivolumab then ipilimumab (arm A) or the reverse (arm B). DNA-damaging chemotherapy had not been given to any patient beforehand. From thawed PBMCs, live CD3+CD8+ cells negative for CD19 and CD56 were sorted. The germline CDR1 and CDR2 sequences are SEHNR and FQNEAQ (reference sequence). V gave up 1 base and J gave up 4 bases, with 11 bases separating them. The CDR3 runs to 15 residues. Here immunoSEQ multiplex PCR was the method, and the copy in TCRdb shows in-frame clones only, minus some. The sample records about 38,000 clones, approximately 90% being singletons. The sequence was collected from a human donor with melanoma. The source was CD8+ T cells sorted from blood (inferred from file names), collected from a patient given nivolumab and ipilimumab in sequence. This chain uses TRBV7-9 with TRBJ2-1; no definite D call. The CDR3 DNA sequence: TGTGCCAGCAGCTTAGGACATCCGCTATACAATGAGCAGTTCTTC. Its translation is CASSLGHPLYNEQFF.